What follows describes a single T cell receptor beta chain. The data originate from a study of blood T cell repertoires in COVID-19. For the study at large: Spain, Italy and the United States supplied samples that represented acute and convalescent COVID-19.

V was clipped by 6 bases and J by 9 bases, with 12 bases between them. This CDR3 is built from 12 residues. Germline assignment: CDR1 MNHEY and CDR2 SVGAGI. Some clones are missing from TCRdb's copy, which holds only in-frame ones; the method was immunoSEQ multiplex PCR. Seen here are under 350,000 clones, 89% observed once, and the top ten hold approximately 2.2%. Material: peripheral blood. The chain uses TRBV6-5 and TRBJ2-1; D is possibly TRBD2 (5 bases). The sequence came from a man aged 50-59 years with acute or convalescent COVID-19. The CDR3 DNA follows: TGTGCCAGCAGGACTAATTTGGGTGAGCAGTTCTTC. Its protein product is CASRTNLGEQFF.